These 26 T cell receptor beta chains originate from one sample sequenced in a study of blood T cell repertoires in COVID-19. Produced via immunoSEQ multiplex PCR; TCRdb's table is partial and in-frame only. The data show under 75,000 clones, approximately 88% seen once. The sample comprised peripheral blood. The receptors shown here come from a man in his forties or fifties with active COVID-19.

This chain connects TRBV20-1 to TRBJ1-2, with TRBD1 matching over 11 bases. Trimming cost V 3 bases and J 3 bases; bases outside gene matches: 6. The V gene's germline CDR1 is DFQATT and CDR2 SNEGSKA (reference sequence). This CDR3 has 15 amino acids. CDR3 DNA sequence: TGCAGTGCTAGTTCCGGGACAGGGGGTTACTATGGCTACACCTTC. Translated, it gives CSASSGTGGYYGYTF.

The chain employs TRBV5-6 and TRBJ2-7, with 8 bases aligning to TRBD2. The J segment lost 7 bases and the V segment lost 4 bases, leaving 7 bases of the junction unmatched. CDR3 length: 13 residues. The germline CDR1 and CDR2 sequences are SGHDT and YYEEEE. The CDR3 DNA sequence: TGTGCCAGCAGCGCACCGGGACTAGAGGAGCAGTACTTC. Its protein product is CASSAPGLEEQYF.

This clone was detected once. V gene TRBV30 combines with J gene TRBJ1-1; D remains unclear. CDR1 GTSNPN and CDR2 SVGIG come from the germline V gene (reference sequence). The CDR3 runs to 15 residues. V lost 6 bases, J lost 1 base, and 18 bases lay in between. CDR3 protein: CACPSEASSNTEAFF. CDR3 DNA: TGTGCCTGCCCCTCTGAGGCCTCCTCGAACACTGAAGCTTTCTTT.

The V call is TRBV19, the J call TRBJ2-2, with D perhaps matching TRBD1 (7 bases). The length of the CDR3 is 15 residues. Germline V gives CDR1 LNHDA, CDR2 SQIVND (reference sequence). V shed 6 bases and J shed 4 bases, with 15 bases lying between them. The CDR3 DNA follows: TGTGCCAGTAGCGTCAGGGGGGCCTTCACCGGGGAGCTGTTTTTT. This codes for CASSVRGAFTGELFF.

This clone appeared a single time. V gene TRBV19 combines with J gene TRBJ2-5; 8 bases map to TRBD2. The CDR3 consists of 18 residues. The germline CDR1 and CDR2 sequences are LNHDA and SQIVND (reference sequence). J gave up 9 bases and V 3 bases, and 21 bases lay outside the gene matches. CDR3 bases: TGTGCCAGTAGTATGAGGCCCCCCCTAGCGGGTTCGAAGGTGGCCCAGTACTTC. Translated: CASSMRPPLAGSKVAQYF. The full variable domain, rest sourced from reference TRBV19 and TRBJ2-5, is DGGITQSPKYLFRKEGQNVTLSCEQNLNHDAMYWYRQDPGQGLRLIYYSQIVNDFQKGDIAEGYSVSREKKESFPLTVTSAQKNPTAFYLCASSMRPPLAGSKVAQYFGPGTRLLVL.

V gene TRBV5-1 combines with J gene TRBJ1-3; D remains ambiguous. Trimming took 4 bases from V and 1 from J, leaving 12 bases between them. The V gene's germline CDR1 is SGHRS and CDR2 YFSETQ. The CDR3 runs to 15 residues. The CDR3 spells CASSPLAGSGNTIYF. The CDR3 nucleotides read TGCGCCAGCAGCCCCTTGGCAGGATCTGGAAACACCATATATTTT.

Only a few counts were recorded for this clone. The chain combines TRBV7-8 with TRBJ2-7, with D unresolved. The CDR3 contains 13 residues. Trimming cost V 4 bases and J 5 bases, with 12 bases left between them. The germline V gene encodes CDR1 SGHVS and CDR2 FQNEAQ. CDR3 nucleotides: TGTGCCAGCAGCTCACCTACACGGGACGAGCAGTACTTC. Translation gives CASSSPTRDEQYF.

The J gene is TRBJ2-3, the V gene TRBV29-1; TRBD2 aligns across 11 bases. From germline, CDR1 is SQVTM and CDR2 ANQGSEA. The CDR3 covers 14 residues. Unmatched junction bases numbered 2, after V lost 3 bases and J lost 3 bases. The CDR3 sequence is CSVEASGGTDTQYF. In DNA form, the CDR3 reads TGCAGCGTTGAGGCTAGCGGGGGGACAGATACGCAGTATTTT.

The rearrangement joins TRBV5-6 to TRBJ2-5; D is possibly TRBD2 (6 bases). The CDR3 sequence is 15 residues long. Germline V CDR1 and CDR2: SGHDT, YYEEEE. The ends were cut back, 2 bases at V and 5 bases at J, with 16 bases in the middle. CDR3 loop: CASSFKDYDRETQYF. CDR3 sequence (DNA): TGTGCCAGCAGCTTTAAGGACTACGATAGGGAGACCCAGTACTTC.

V gene TRBV30 combines with J gene TRBJ2-1; D is possibly TRBD2 (5 bases). The ends were cut back, 1 base at V and 8 bases at J, with 6 bases in the middle. Germline lookup yields CDR1 GTSNPN and CDR2 SVGIG (reference sequence). The CDR3 contains 11 residues. The CDR3 coding sequence is TGTGCCTGGAGTGGGCGGGATGAGCAGTTCTTC. Translated, it gives CAWSGRDEQFF.

The chain recombines TRBV7-8 with TRBJ1-4, with 7 bases that match TRBD1. Germline CDR1 and CDR2: SGHVS and FQNEAQ. The CDR3 has 13 amino acids. V dropped 11 bases and J dropped 0; count of bases not matched to a gene: 3. CDR3 in DNA: TGTGCCGTCGGGACAGCAACTAATGAAAAACTGTTTTTT. Translating gives CAVGTATNEKLFF.

This chain joins TRBV7-2 and TRBJ1-6; TRBD1 matches 12 bases. Losses at the gene ends were 7 bases for V and 7 bases for J; bases not matched to a gene: 5. Germline V gene data show CDR1 as SGHTA and CDR2 as FQGNSA. The CDR3 is 15 residues long. Here the CDR3 DNA reads TGTGCCAGCAATCCGGGACAGGGGGCGAATTCACCCCTCCACTTT. The encoded protein is CASNPGQGANSPLHF. Combining the CDR3 with reference TRBV7-2 and TRBJ1-6 gives the whole variable domain GAGVSQSPSNKVTEKGKDVELRCDPISGHTALYWYRQSLGQGLEFLIYFQGNSAPDKSGLPSDRFSAERTGGSVSTLTIQRTQQEDSAVYLCASNPGQGANSPLHFGNGTRLTVT.

The CDR3 loop is CASSLGKKGAGFTF. CDR3 nucleotides: TGTGCCAGCAGCTTAGGGAAGAAGGGGGCAGGTTTCACCTTC. V and J are TRBV7-2 and TRBJ1-2; 7 nucleotides align to TRBD1. CDR3 length: 14 residues. Germline CDR1 reads SGHTA; CDR2 reads FQGNSA. Trimming at V came to 1 base and at J to 13 bases, leaving 12 bases not matched to a gene.

The rearrangement joins TRBV21-1 to TRBJ2-2; the table's D call, TRBD2, was not checked against the DNA. TRBV21-1 has pseudogene status. The CDR3 runs to 13 residues. The DNA of the CDR3 is TGTGCCACTCCGACTAGCAGTCCCGGGGAGCTGTTTTTT. Protein: CATPTSSPGELFF.

This rearrangement joins TRBV6-1 to TRBJ1-2, with D tentatively TRBD1 (6 bases). V lost 3 bases to trimming and J lost 8 bases, with 10 bases between them. CDR1 and CDR2 from the germline V gene are MNHNS and SASEGT. The CDR3 covers 12 residues. This chain's CDR3 is CASSEGTHGYTF. In DNA, the CDR3 is TGTGCCAGCAGTGAGGGGACACACGGCTACACCTTC.

As DNA, the CDR3 is TGTGCCAGTAGTAGTCCTTTCAGGGTGGTGAACACTGAAGCTTTCTTT. Its translation: CASSSPFRVVNTEAFF. The chain combines TRBV19 with TRBJ1-1, with a possible D match to TRBD1 (5 bases). Germline lookup yields CDR1 LNHDA and CDR2 SQIVND (reference sequence). The CDR3 consists of 16 residues. V lost 4 bases and J lost 0, with 15 bases in between.

For this clone: A junction boundary mismatches the germline segment, possibly from a read error. The chain employs TRBV10-2 and TRBJ2-2; 7 positions match TRBD1. Germline V lookup: CDR1 WSHSY, CDR2 SAAADI. This CDR3 contains 11 residues. The CDR3 region is CASSEGGGFGF. CDR3 nucleotides: TGCGCCAGCAGTGAAGGGGGCGGGTTTGGGTTT.

The rearrangement uses TRBV9 and TRBJ1-2; 10 bases map to TRBD1. Germline V gene data show CDR1 as SGDLS and CDR2 as YYNGEE. Trimming removed 0 bases from V and 1 base from J; junction bases left unmatched: 3. The CDR3 covers 16 residues. The CDR3 sequence: CASSVDGTGVNYGYTF. In nucleotides, the CDR3 is TGTGCCAGCAGCGTAGACGGGACAGGGGTTAACTATGGCTACACCTTC. Filled out from reference TRBV9 and TRBJ1-2, the complete variable domain reads DSGVTQTPKHLITATGQRVTLRCSPRSGDLSVYWYQQSLDQGLQFLIQYYNGEERAKGNILERFSAQQFPDLHSELNLSSLELGDSALYFCASSVDGTGVNYGYTFGSGTRLTVV.

This chain uses TRBV7-9 with TRBJ1-1; D is uncertain. The length of the CDR3 is 14 residues. Trimming took 2 bases from V and 1 from J, leaving 8 bases between them. Germline CDR1 reads SEHNR; CDR2 reads FQNEAQ (reference sequence). CDR3 sequence: CASSLSTENTEAFF. CDR3 sequence (DNA): TGTGCCAGCAGCTTATCAACAGAGAACACTGAAGCTTTCTTT.

This chain joins TRBV27 and TRBJ2-3; D is uncertain. With 1 base removed from V and 5 bases from J, the gap between germline ends came to 7 bases. The CDR3 sequence is 13 residues long. Germline values: CDR1 MNHEY, CDR2 SMNVEV (reference sequence). CDR3 coding DNA: TGTGCCAGCAGTTTATTTACGGGAGATACGCAGTATTTT. Translated, it gives CASSLFTGDTQYF.

The chain is built from TRBV12-5 and TRBJ1-1; D perhaps matches TRBD1 (6 bases). Germline CDR1 is LGHNT and CDR2 is FRNRAP. The length of the CDR3 is 14 residues. Trimming pared 5 bases from V and 4 bases from J, leaving 14 bases between. The CDR3 DNA reads as TGTGCTAGTGGTCCAGGACAGCCGACCACTGAAGCTTTCTTT. It yields the protein CASGPGQPTTEAFF.

V gene TRBV7-9 combines with J gene TRBJ1-2; D possibly corresponds to TRBD1 (5 bases). Trimming stripped 5 bases from V and 2 bases from J, with 15 bases between. In germline, CDR1 is SEHNR, CDR2 FQNEAQ (reference sequence). This CDR3 comprises 15 residues. The CDR3 nucleotides read TGTGCCAGCAGCAAAGACAGAATTCGGAACTATGGCTACACCTTC. Translation: CASSKDRIRNYGYTF.

The chain links TRBV27 to TRBJ1-5; 9 bases agree with TRBD1. CDR1 and CDR2 (germline): MNHEY, SMNVEV (reference sequence). Trimming removed 3 bases from V and 7 bases from J; junction bases left unmatched: 10. The CDR3 sequence is 16 residues long. CDR3 amino acids: CASSFRGTGPGQPQHF. In DNA form, the CDR3 reads TGTGCCAGCAGTTTCCGGGGGACAGGGCCCGGGCAGCCCCAGCATTTT.

This clone was detected once. This chain uses TRBV5-6 with TRBJ1-6, with D unresolved. This CDR3 spans 14 amino acids. Trimming left V 1 base short and J 6 bases short, with 8 bases between. Germline V gene lookup returns CDR1 SGHDT and CDR2 YYEEEE. The CDR3 spells CASSLSTTNSPLHF. CDR3 bases: TGTGCCAGCAGCTTGTCTACTACTAATTCACCCCTCCACTTT.

This clone was counted once. The V and J genes are TRBV5-1 and TRBJ1-5; no definite D call. Per the germline V gene, CDR1 is SGHRS and CDR2 is YFSETQ. The CDR3 is made up of 13 amino acids. V was cut by 4 bases and J by 1 base, with 6 bases left in between. The CDR3 reads CASSPLSNQPQHF. In DNA, the CDR3 is TGCGCCAGCAGCCCGTTAAGCAATCAGCCCCAGCATTTT.

The gene calls are TRBV11-2 and TRBJ2-5, with a weak D call TRBD2 (5 bases). The V gene lost 1 base and the J gene lost 5 bases, with 8 bases spanning the gap. Germline lookup yields CDR1 SGHAT and CDR2 FQNNGV. The CDR3 loop spans 13 amino acids. CDR3 bases: TGTGCCAGCAGCTTAGGCTGGAGGGAGACCCAGTACTTC. Translated: CASSLGWRETQYF.